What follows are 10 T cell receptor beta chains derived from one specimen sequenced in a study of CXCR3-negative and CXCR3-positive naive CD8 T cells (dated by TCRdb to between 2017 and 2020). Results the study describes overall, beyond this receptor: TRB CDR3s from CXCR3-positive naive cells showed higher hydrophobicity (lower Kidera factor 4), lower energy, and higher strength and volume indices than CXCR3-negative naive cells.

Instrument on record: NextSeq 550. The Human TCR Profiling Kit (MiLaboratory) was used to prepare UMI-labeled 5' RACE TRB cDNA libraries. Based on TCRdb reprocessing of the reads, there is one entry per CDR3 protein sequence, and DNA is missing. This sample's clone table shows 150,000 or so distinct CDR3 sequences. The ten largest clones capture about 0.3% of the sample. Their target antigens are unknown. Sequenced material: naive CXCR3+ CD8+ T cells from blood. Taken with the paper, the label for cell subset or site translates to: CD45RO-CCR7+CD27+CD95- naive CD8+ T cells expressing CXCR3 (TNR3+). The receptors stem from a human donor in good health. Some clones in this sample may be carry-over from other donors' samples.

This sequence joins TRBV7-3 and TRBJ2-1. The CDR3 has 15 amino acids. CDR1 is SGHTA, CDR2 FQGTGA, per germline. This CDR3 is CASSPSRVSYNEQFF.

The CDR3 spells CASSSPETLVGVFPYEQYF. This rearrangement joins TRBV28 to TRBJ2-7; there is no DNA to check the TCRdb D call of TRBD1. The CDR3 has 19 residues. Germline CDR1 is MDHEN and CDR2 is SYDVKM.

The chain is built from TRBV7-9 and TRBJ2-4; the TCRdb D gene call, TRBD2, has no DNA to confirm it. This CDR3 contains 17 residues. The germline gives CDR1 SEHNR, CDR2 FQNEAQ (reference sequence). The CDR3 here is CASSLAVSPLAKNIQYF.

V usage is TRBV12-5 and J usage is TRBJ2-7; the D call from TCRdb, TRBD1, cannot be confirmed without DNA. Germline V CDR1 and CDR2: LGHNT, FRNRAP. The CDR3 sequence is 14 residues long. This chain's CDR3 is CASGLAGGKYEQYF.

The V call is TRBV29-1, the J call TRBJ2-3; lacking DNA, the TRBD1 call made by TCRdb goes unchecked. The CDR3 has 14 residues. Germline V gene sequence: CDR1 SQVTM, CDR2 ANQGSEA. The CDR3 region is CSVEGQLQADTQYF.

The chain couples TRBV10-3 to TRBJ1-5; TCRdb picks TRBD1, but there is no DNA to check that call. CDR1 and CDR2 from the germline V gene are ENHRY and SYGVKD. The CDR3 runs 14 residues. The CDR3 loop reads CAISRTGDHQPQHF.

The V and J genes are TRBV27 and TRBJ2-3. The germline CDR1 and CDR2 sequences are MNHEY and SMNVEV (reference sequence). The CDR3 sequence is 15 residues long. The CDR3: CASSFIWGSTDTQYF.

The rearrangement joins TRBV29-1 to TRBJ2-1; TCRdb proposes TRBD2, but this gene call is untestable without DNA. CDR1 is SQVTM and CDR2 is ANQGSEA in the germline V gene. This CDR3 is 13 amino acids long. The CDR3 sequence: CSARMTSRNEQFF.

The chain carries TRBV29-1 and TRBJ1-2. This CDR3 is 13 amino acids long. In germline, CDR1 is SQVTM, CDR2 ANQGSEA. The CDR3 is CSVEKSPDYGYTF.

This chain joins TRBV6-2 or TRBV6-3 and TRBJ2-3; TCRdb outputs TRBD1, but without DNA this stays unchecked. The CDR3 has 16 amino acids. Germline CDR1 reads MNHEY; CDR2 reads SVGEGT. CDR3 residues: CASSFLGQGRTDTQYF.